The 10 T cell receptor beta chains listed next were all sequenced from one sample in a study of blood T cell repertoires in COVID-19. Clones were read by immunoSEQ multiplex PCR, and TCRdb kept only the in-frame ones, dropping some. The sample holds over 300,000 clones; under 90% are singletons and the top ten take about 10%. Sequenced material: PBMCs or T cells enriched from blood (not recorded which). Every receptor here comes from a woman in her late teens or twenties who had recovered from COVID-19.

The CDR3 here is CASSLVDTNTEAFF. In DNA, the CDR3 is TGTGCCAGCAGCTTAGTAGACACCAACACTGAAGCTTTCTTT. The chain recombines TRBV7-9 with TRBJ1-1; no definite D call. Germline values: CDR1 SEHNR, CDR2 FQNEAQ (reference sequence). V was clipped by 1 base and J by 2 bases, with 8 bases between them. The CDR3 consists of 14 residues.

The CDR3 sequence is CASSQQGGQPQHF. The DNA of the CDR3 is TGCGCCAGCAGCCAACAGGGGGGTCAGCCCCAGCATTTT. V and J are TRBV5-1 and TRBJ1-5, with 8 nucleotides matching TRBD1. The CDR3 is 13 amino acids. Germline V CDR1 and CDR2: SGHRS, YFSETQ. The ends lost 4 bases at V and 6 bases at J; junction bases unmatched: 3.

This chain joins TRBV13 and TRBJ1-1; no clear D gene. Germline V gives CDR1 PRHDT, CDR2 FYEKMQ (reference sequence). V lost 3 bases to trimming and J lost 4 bases, with 9 bases between them. This CDR3 is 13 amino acids long. The CDR3 loop reads CASSFSRSTEAFF. The CDR3 DNA is TGTGCCAGCAGCTTCTCCCGGAGCACTGAAGCTTTCTTT.

The chain combines TRBV28 with TRBJ1-2; 10 positions agree with TRBD1. Germline V gene data show CDR1 as MDHEN and CDR2 as SYDVKM. This CDR3 contains 16 residues. The V and J ends lost 6 bases and 4 bases, in that order; junction bases with no gene match: 11. The CDR3 region is CASRTGTGVMGYGYTF. For the CDR3, the DNA is TGTGCCAGCAGAACCGGGACAGGGGTTATGGGCTATGGCTACACCTTC.

This chain joins TRBV11-2 and TRBJ2-6, with 8 bases identical to TRBD1. This CDR3 spans 19 amino acids. After removal of 4 bases from V and 0 bases from J, the junction contained 11 bases not matched to a gene. Looked up from germline, CDR1 is SGHAT and CDR2 is FQNNGV. This chain's CDR3 is CASSSRPGQAFSGANVLTF. CDR3 DNA sequence: TGTGCCAGCAGCTCGCGACCGGGACAGGCCTTCTCTGGGGCCAACGTCCTGACTTTC.

This clone showed up just a few times. Other DNA sequences in this specimen translate into the identical CDR3. This chain links TRBV20-1 with TRBJ1-1, with a possible D match to TRBD1 (6 bases). The CDR3 covers 11 residues. Trimming removed 4 bases at V and 4 bases at J, with 7 bases between. Germline V gene lookup returns CDR1 DFQATT and CDR2 SNEGSKA (reference sequence). The CDR3 loop is CSAKGGTEAFF. The CDR3 nucleotides are TGCAGTGCTAAAGGGGGCACTGAAGCTTTCTTT.

CDR3 nucleotide sequence: TGCGCCAGCAGCTTCATCGCGGGAGGGAACAATGAGCAGTTCTTC. It translates to CASSFIAGGNNEQFF. This chain uses TRBV5-1 with TRBJ2-1, with 9 bases that match TRBD2. The CDR3 covers 15 residues. In germline, CDR1 is SGHRS, CDR2 YFSETQ. Trimming removed 2 bases from V and 5 bases from J; junction bases left unmatched: 5. The complete variable domain, with remaining parts taken from reference TRBV5-1 and TRBJ2-1, reads KAGVTQTPRYLIKTRGQQVTLSCSPISGHRSVSWYQQTPGQGLQFLFEYFSETQRNKGNFPGRFSGRQFSNSRSEMNVSTLELGDSALYLCASSFIAGGNNEQFFGPGTRLTVL.

Concerning this clone itself: This sample includes further DNA sequences coding for the same CDR3. The gene calls are TRBV9 and TRBJ1-2, with TRBD1 matching 7 bases. The germline V gene has CDR1 SGDLS and CDR2 YYNGEE. V was pared by 0 bases and J by 2 bases, with 1 base of the junction left unmatched. This CDR3 contains 14 residues. The CDR3 region is CASSVGQGNYGYTF. The CDR3 DNA reads TGTGCCAGCAGCGTAGGACAGGGAAACTATGGCTACACCTTC.

This clone has just a few counts. The chain employs TRBV9 and TRBJ2-3; TRBD1 matches 7 bases. Germline loops: CDR1 SGDLS, CDR2 YYNGEE. Unmatched junction bases numbered 10, after V lost 3 bases and J lost 6 bases. This CDR3 comprises 15 residues. CDR3 sequence: CASSEQGGSGDTQYF. CDR3 bases: TGTGCCAGCAGCGAACAAGGGGGCTCGGGGGATACGCAGTATTTT.

The chain has TRBV5-1 and TRBJ2-2; the D gene is possibly TRBD2 (6 bases). The germline V gene has CDR1 SGHRS and CDR2 YFSETQ. Trimming cost V 1 base and J 0 bases, with 13 bases left between them. The CDR3 extends over 17 amino acids. In nucleotides, the CDR3 is TGCGCCAGCAGCTTGTCCCGCGGCGGGGCGAACACCGGGGAGCTGTTTTTT. As protein: CASSLSRGGANTGELFF.